The 25 T cell receptor beta chains in this list originate from one sample, sequenced in a study of T cells in Graves' hyperthyroidism and ophthalmopathy. Amplification of TCR beta CDR3 regions was performed using RNA transcripts as template. The TCR CDR3 first-round RT-PCR relied on the HTBI primer set. Using its own MiXCR run on the multiplex PCR reads, TCRdb lists one record per CDR3 protein. The repertoire includes about 720,000 distinct CDR3 sequences, 16% of them detected once, and around 8.1% sits in the top ten. Sequencing was done on a sample of blood. These receptors were obtained from a man between 18 and 29 years old with Graves' hyperthyroidism.

In this sample, this clonotype turned up many times. J is TRBJ2-3 and V is TRBV11-1; 9 nucleotides line up with TRBD2. CDR3 length: 15 amino acids. The V gene's germline CDR1 is SGHAT and CDR2 FQDESV (reference sequence). The V segment lost 4 bases and the J segment 3 bases; nucleotides outside the gene matches: 5. As DNA, the CDR3 is TGTGCCAGCAGCTACAGACTAGCGGATACAGATACGCAGTATTTT. It codes for CASSYRLADTDTQYF.

As to this clonotype: A much larger clone is a single base away; this may be a read error. The rearrangement joins TRBV11-2 to TRBJ2-5; tentative D call: TRBD1 (6 bases). This CDR3 is 14 amino acids long. CDR1 and CDR2 from the germline V gene are SGHAT and FQNNGV. CDR3 bases: TGTGCCAGCAGCCAACACAGGGCCCAAGAGACCCGGTACTTC. It is translated as CASSQHRAQETRYF.

This clonotype was observed many times. The V call is TRBV28, the J call TRBJ1-1; maybe TRBD1 (5 bases). This CDR3 comprises 13 residues. In germline, CDR1 is MDHEN, CDR2 SYDVKM. Trimming took off 11 bases at V and 3 bases at J, with 16 bases between the two ends. The CDR3 loop reads CAAAGRRYTEAFF. The CDR3 region has the DNA TGTGCCGCGGCAGGGAGGAGGTACACTGAAGCTTTCTTT.

This clonotype showed up many times. The chain couples TRBV10-3 to TRBJ1-1; D call uncertain. The V end lost 3 bases, the J end lost 0 bases, and 11 bases lay between the germline ends. Germline values: CDR1 ENHRY, CDR2 SYGVKD. The CDR3 runs to 15 residues. The CDR3 sequence is CAISDVPNMNTEAFF. In DNA, the CDR3 is TGTGCCATCAGTGATGTACCAAATATGAACACTGAAGCTTTCTTT.

This clonotype was picked up many times. The chain employs TRBV28 and TRBJ1-1; D gene ambiguous. Trimming took 6 bases from V and 5 from J, leaving 19 bases between them. CDR1 is MDHEN and CDR2 is SYDVKM in the germline V gene. The CDR3 sequence is 15 residues long. Here the CDR3 reads CASRPWALKGTEAFF. The CDR3 DNA sequence: TGTGCCAGCAGACCCTGGGCCCTCAAGGGTACTGAAGCTTTCTTT.

This rearrangement joins TRBV7-2 to TRBJ1-2, with 7 bases matching TRBD1. The CDR3 sequence is 14 residues long. The germline V gene has CDR1 SGHTA and CDR2 FQGNSA. With 5 bases clipped from V and 4 bases from J, the junction kept 7 bases outside the gene matches. CDR3 region: CASSPGGGGYGYTF. CDR3 in DNA: TGTGCCAGCAGCCCAGGGGGGGGGGGCTATGGCTACACCTTC.

This clonotype was observed a few times. The V call is TRBV19, the J call TRBJ1-4; D unresolved. The CDR3 spans 14 residues. CDR1 and CDR2 from the germline V gene are LNHDA and SQIVND (reference sequence). The V and J ends lost 5 bases and 5 bases respectively, with 12 bases between them. The CDR3 is CASSLSRANEKLFF. DNA of the CDR3: TGTGCCAGTAGTTTGAGTCGCGCCAATGAAAAACTGTTTTTT.

This clonotype was seen a handful of times. This rearrangement joins TRBV2 to TRBJ1-1, with 10 bases aligning to TRBD1. CDR3 size: 15 residues. From germline, CDR1 is SNHLY and CDR2 FYNNEI. Trimming took 3 bases from V and 4 from J; bases not matched to a gene: 5. CDR3 loop: CASSEDGQGGTEAFF. The CDR3 nucleotides are TGTGCCAGCAGTGAGGACGGACAGGGGGGCACTGAAGCTTTCTTT.

Remarks on this clonotype: A much larger clonotype is one base distant, so this may be a read error. This chain links TRBV29-1 with TRBJ1-2; possible D gene TRBD1, 6 bases. The V and J ends lost 5 bases and 8 bases respectively, with 15 bases between them. This CDR3 has 12 amino acids. The germline gives CDR1 SQVTM, CDR2 ANQGSEA. CDR3 in DNA: TGCAGCGTTCCTGAGACAGGAGGGGGCTACACCTTC. Encoded protein: CSVPETGGGYTF.

This clonotype appeared a few times. The gene calls are TRBV9 and TRBJ2-7; 8 positions match TRBD2. In germline, CDR1 is SGDLS, CDR2 YYNGEE. V trimming: 3 bases; J trimming: 2 bases; junction bases outside the gene matches: 10. There are 16 residues in the CDR3. This CDR3 reads CASSGTPTSVTYEQYF. The DNA for the CDR3 is TGTGCCAGCAGCGGGACCCCGACTAGCGTCACCTACGAGCAGTACTTC.

This clonotype was observed many times. The chain carries TRBV15 and TRBJ1-2; D may be TRBD1 (5 bases). The CDR3 contains 13 residues. V was shortened by 1 base and J by 13 bases, with 16 bases between the two germline ends. Germline V gives CDR1 LNHNV, CDR2 YYDKDF (reference sequence). In DNA, the CDR3 is TGTGCCACCAGCAGAGGCCCCGAGGGGTGGCTCACCTTC. Protein product: CATSRGPEGWLTF. Complete variable domain (other parts from reference TRBV15 and TRBJ1-2): DAMVIQNPRYQVTQFGKPVTLSCSQTLNHNVMYWYQQKSSQAPKLLFHYYDKDFNNEADTPDNFQSRRPNTSFCFLDIRSPGLGDTAMYLCATSRGPEGWLTFGSGTRLTVV.

This chain connects TRBV7-9 to TRBJ2-2, with D perhaps given as TRBD1 or TRBD2 (5 bases each). CDR3 size: 17 residues. Looked up from germline, CDR1 is SEHNR and CDR2 is FQNEAQ (reference sequence). Trimming took off 7 bases at V and 5 bases at J, with 23 bases between the two ends. The CDR3 DNA follows: TGTGCCAGCACCGTATTCATGTCGGGGCTCAAAACCGGGGAGCTGTTTTTT. Translated: CASTVFMSGLKTGELFF.

This clonotype has at least ten counts. The chain combines TRBV28 with TRBJ2-7, with D possibly TRBD1 on 6 matching bases. Germline V gene sequence: CDR1 MDHEN, CDR2 SYDVKM. The CDR3 loop spans 12 amino acids. Trimming left V 7 bases short and J 4 bases short, with 11 bases between. In DNA, the CDR3 is TGTGCCAGCACCCAAAGGGGGTACGAGCAGTACTTC. Translated: CASTQRGYEQYF.

In its sample, this clonotype was seen a few times. This may come from a read error, since a much larger clone is one base off. The rearrangement links TRBV28 to TRBJ2-1, with TRBD2 as a possible D gene (5 bases). The CDR3 runs 16 residues. CDR1 and CDR2 (germline): MDHEN, SYDVKM. V was clipped by 2 bases and J by 0 bases, with 11 bases between them. The CDR3 nucleotides are TGTGCCAGCAGTTTAGAGCATGGGAGCTCCTACAATGAGCAGTTCTTC. Amino acid sequence: CASSLEHGSSYNEQFF.

The gene calls are TRBV19 and TRBJ2-4; TRBD2 might be the D (6 bases). From germline, CDR1 is LNHDA and CDR2 SQIVND (reference sequence). The V gene lost 7 bases and the J gene lost 6 bases, with 19 bases spanning the gap. The CDR3 length is 15 residues. CDR3 nucleotide sequence: TGTGCCAGTAAAGGGACTGGGCGGAAAGCAAACATTCAGTACTTC. Amino acid sequence: CASKGTGRKANIQYF.

This clonotype was counted a few times. A clone one base away is much larger, so this may be a read error. The CDR3 bases are TGTGCCAGCAGTGAACAGGGGGATCAGCCCCAGCATTTT. It specifies CASSEQGDQPQHF. V is TRBV2 and J is TRBJ1-5; 7 bases fit TRBD1. There are 13 residues in the CDR3. Per the germline V gene, CDR1 is SNHLY and CDR2 is FYNNEI. V trimming: 2 bases; J trimming: 5 bases; junction bases outside the gene matches: 0. Combining the CDR3 with reference TRBV2 and TRBJ1-5 gives the whole variable domain EPEVTQTPSHQVTQMGQEVILRCVPISNHLYFYWYRQILGQKVEFLVSFYNNEISEKSEIFDDQFSVERPDGSNFTLKIRSTKLEDSAMYFCASSEQGDQPQHFGDGTRLSIL.

This clonotype came up many times. The chain employs TRBV11-2 and TRBJ1-1; D remains ambiguous. With 2 bases removed from V and 10 bases from J, the gap between germline ends came to 11 bases. The CDR3 is made up of 12 amino acids. The germline V gene encodes CDR1 SGHAT and CDR2 FQNNGV. CDR3 region: CASSLMSLGAFF. The CDR3 nucleotides are TGTGCCAGCAGCTTAATGTCTTTAGGAGCTTTCTTT. Full variable domain (remainder filled in from reference TRBV11-2 and TRBJ1-1): EAGVAQSPRYKIIEKRQSVAFWCNPISGHATLYWYQQILGQGPKLLIQFQNNGVVDDSQLPKDRFSAERLKGVDSTLKIQPAKLEDSAVYLCASSLMSLGAFFGQGTRLTVV.

There are many counts of this clonotype. V is TRBV7-9 and J is TRBJ2-7; tentatively, D is TRBD1 (6 bases). The CDR3 has 13 residues. V lost 5 bases and J lost 3, with 11 bases in between. The V gene's germline CDR1 is SEHNR and CDR2 FQNEAQ (reference sequence). CDR3 nucleotide sequence: TGTGCCAGCAGCGAACCACAGGGCTACGAGCAGTACTTC. Translation gives CASSEPQGYEQYF. Based on the CDR3 plus reference TRBV7-9 and TRBJ2-7, the full variable domain is DTGVSQNPRHKITKRGQNVTFRCDPISEHNRLYWYRQTLGQGPEFLTYFQNEAQLEKSRLLSDRFSAERPKGSFSTLEIQRTEQGDSAMYLCASSEPQGYEQYFGPGTRLTVT.

This clonotype has a handful of counts. The gene calls are TRBV7-3 and TRBJ1-2; no definite D call. The length of the CDR3 is 14 residues. Trimming removed 5 bases from V and 2 bases from J, with 12 bases in between. Germline-derived CDR1 and CDR2 are SGHTA and FQGTGA. CDR3 nucleotides: TGTGCCAGCAGCCCGCAGGCGGGGAACTATGGCTACACCTTC. Amino acid sequence: CASSPQAGNYGYTF. The variable domain in full, with the rest retrieved from reference TRBV7-3 and TRBJ1-2, is GAGVSQTPSNKVTEKGKYVELRCDPISGHTALYWYRQSLGQGPEFLIYFQGTGAADDSGLPNDRFFAVRPEGSVSTLKIQRTERGDSAVYLCASSPQAGNYGYTFGSGTRLTVV.

This clonotype was found many times. The genes are TRBV28 and TRBJ2-5; no clear D gene. This CDR3 comprises 17 residues. CDR1 MDHEN and CDR2 SYDVKM come from the germline V gene. V lost 1 base and J 0 bases, leaving 15 bases between the germline ends. The CDR3 protein is CASSLLKAAEHQETQYF. CDR3 nucleotide sequence: TGTGCCAGCAGTTTATTGAAAGCAGCCGAACACCAAGAGACCCAGTACTTC.

The sample holds many counts of this clonotype. The gene calls are TRBV28 and TRBJ1-1; no reliable D call. CDR1 is MDHEN, CDR2 SYDVKM, per germline. Between the trimmed V and J ends, which lost 10 bases and 6 bases, there was a span of 21 bases. The CDR3 consists of 14 residues. CDR3 amino acids: CATQSPAGAAEAFF. CDR3 DNA sequence: TGTGCCACCCAGTCCCCGGCCGGAGCAGCTGAAGCTTTCTTT.

This clonotype came up many times. V is TRBV6-1 and J is TRBJ1-1; D unresolved. V was cut by 3 bases and J by 0 bases, with 5 bases left in between. This CDR3 contains 13 residues. Germline V lookup: CDR1 MNHNS, CDR2 SASEGT. The CDR3 is CASSDLVNTEAFF. In nucleotides, the CDR3 is TGTGCCAGCAGTGACCTTGTGAACACTGAAGCTTTCTTT.

There are a few counts of this clonotype. The J gene is TRBJ2-7, the V gene TRBV29-1; 11 nucleotides line up with TRBD1. V shed 7 bases, J shed 6 bases, and the junction held 11 bases outside the gene matches. The CDR3 covers 14 residues. CDR1 SQVTM and CDR2 ANQGSEA come from the germline V gene. The CDR3 is CSAMRWGQGGEQYF. The CDR3 bases are TGCAGCGCCATGAGATGGGGACAGGGGGGCGAGCAGTACTTC.

This clonotype was picked up a small number of times. J is TRBJ1-1 and V is TRBV6-5; D remains unclear. CDR1 is MNHEY and CDR2 is SVGAGI in the germline V gene. The CDR3 has 14 residues. V dropped 5 bases and J dropped 4 bases, with 14 bases sitting between them. The CDR3 DNA reads TGTGCCAGCAGTCTAACAATTCTGGCCACTGAAGCTTTCTTT. Its translation: CASSLTILATEAFF.

CDR3 residues: CASSYLLGDLKMEQYF. CDR3 in DNA: TGTGCCAGCAGTTACCTCTTGGGGGACCTGAAGATGGAGCAGTACTTC. The rearrangement uses TRBV6-2 or TRBV6-3 and TRBJ2-7; D is tentatively TRBD1 or TRBD2 (5 bases each). V gave up 2 bases and J gave up 7 bases, with 21 bases separating them. This CDR3 comprises 16 residues. Germline V gene data show CDR1 as MNHEY and CDR2 as SVGEGT.